The 2 T cell receptor beta chains given below trace back to one sample, sequenced in a study of neoadjuvant nivolumab and ipilimumab in lung cancer. Generated by immunoSEQ multiplex PCR, the TCRdb table keeps only in-frame clones and is missing some. There are approximately 31,000 clones in the sample; 92% occur only once, and 2% to 2.5% lies in the top ten. The sequencing here drew on peripheral blood, taken after neoadjuvant nivolumab, alone or with ipilimumab, at or shortly before surgery. These receptors originate from an adult with non-small cell lung cancer.

The CDR3 DNA follows: TGCAGCGTTGCGGACACTTCCTCCTACGAGCAGTACTTC. It translates to CSVADTSSYEQYF. The rearrangement links TRBV29-1 to TRBJ2-7; D is possibly TRBD1 (5 bases). With 4 bases removed from V and 0 bases from J, the gap between germline ends came to 10 bases. The germline gives CDR1 SQVTM, CDR2 ANQGSEA. The CDR3 extends over 13 amino acids.

This chain uses TRBV5-4 with TRBJ2-1; 7 bases line up with TRBD2. V shed 2 bases and J 3 bases; nucleotides not matched to a gene: 2. Germline V CDR1 and CDR2: SGHNT, YYREEE (reference sequence). The CDR3 totals 14 residues. The CDR3 sequence is CASSFSGVYNEQFF. Written as DNA, the CDR3 is TGTGCCAGCAGCTTCAGCGGGGTCTACAATGAGCAGTTCTTC.